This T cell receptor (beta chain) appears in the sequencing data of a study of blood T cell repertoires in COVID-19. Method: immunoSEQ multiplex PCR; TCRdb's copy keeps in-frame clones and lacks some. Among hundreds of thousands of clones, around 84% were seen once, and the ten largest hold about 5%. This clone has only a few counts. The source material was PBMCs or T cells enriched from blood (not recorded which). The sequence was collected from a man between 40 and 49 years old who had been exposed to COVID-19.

CDR3 sequence reads: CASTGPGYGYTF. The CDR3 DNA sequence: TGCGCCAGCACCGGTCCAGGCTATGGCTACACCTTC. This chain uses TRBV10-2 with TRBJ1-2; D not certain. In germline, CDR1 is WSHSY, CDR2 SAAADI. Trimming cost V 7 bases and J 4 bases, with 10 bases left between them. The CDR3 has 12 amino acids.